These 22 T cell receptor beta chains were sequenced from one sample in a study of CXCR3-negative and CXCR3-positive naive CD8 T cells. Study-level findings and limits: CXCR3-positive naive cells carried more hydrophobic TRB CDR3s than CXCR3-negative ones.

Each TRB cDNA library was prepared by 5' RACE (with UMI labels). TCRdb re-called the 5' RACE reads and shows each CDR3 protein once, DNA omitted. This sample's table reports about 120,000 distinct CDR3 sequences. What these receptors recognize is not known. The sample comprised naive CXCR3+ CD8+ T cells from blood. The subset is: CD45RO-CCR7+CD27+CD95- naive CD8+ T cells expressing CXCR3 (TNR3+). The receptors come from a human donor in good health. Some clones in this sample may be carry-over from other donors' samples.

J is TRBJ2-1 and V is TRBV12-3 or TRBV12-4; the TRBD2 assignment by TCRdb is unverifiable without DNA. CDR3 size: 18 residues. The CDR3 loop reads CASSLGTSGRYQNNEQFF.

The CDR3 reads CASSLWEKDNEQFF. The chain links TRBV7-2 to TRBJ2-1; TCRdb's D call of TRBD2 is untestable without DNA. Germline V CDR1 and CDR2: SGHTA, FQGNSA. The CDR3 runs 14 residues.

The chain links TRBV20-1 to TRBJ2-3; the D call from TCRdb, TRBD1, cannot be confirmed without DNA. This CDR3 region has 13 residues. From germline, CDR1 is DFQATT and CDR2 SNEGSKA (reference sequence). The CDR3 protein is CSARESGEDTQYF.

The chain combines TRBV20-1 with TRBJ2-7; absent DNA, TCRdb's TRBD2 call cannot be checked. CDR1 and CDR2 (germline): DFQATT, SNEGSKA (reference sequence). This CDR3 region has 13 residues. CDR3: CSATRTSGYEQYF.

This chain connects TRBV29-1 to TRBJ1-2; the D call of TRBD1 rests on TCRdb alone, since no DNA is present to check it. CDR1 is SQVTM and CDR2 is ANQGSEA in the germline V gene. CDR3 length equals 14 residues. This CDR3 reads CSVPPGQANYGYTF.

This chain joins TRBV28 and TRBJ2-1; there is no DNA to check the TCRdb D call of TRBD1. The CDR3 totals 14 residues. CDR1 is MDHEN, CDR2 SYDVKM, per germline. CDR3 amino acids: CASKPPTEYNEQFF.

The CDR3 loop reads CSVEDPRTGGNEQFF. The chain has TRBV29-1 and TRBJ2-1; TCRdb names TRBD1, which stays unverified in the absence of DNA. The CDR3 is 15 amino acids. Germline V CDR1 and CDR2: SQVTM, ANQGSEA.

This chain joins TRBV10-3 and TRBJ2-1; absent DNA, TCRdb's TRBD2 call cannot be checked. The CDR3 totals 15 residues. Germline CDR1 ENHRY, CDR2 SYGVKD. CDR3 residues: CASQSLAGDYNEQFF.

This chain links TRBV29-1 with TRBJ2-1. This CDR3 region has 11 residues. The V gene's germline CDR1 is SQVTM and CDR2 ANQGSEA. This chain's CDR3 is CSLGAYNEQFF.

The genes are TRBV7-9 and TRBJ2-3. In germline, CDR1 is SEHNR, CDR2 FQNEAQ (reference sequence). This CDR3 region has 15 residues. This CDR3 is CASSLAVGEADTQYF.

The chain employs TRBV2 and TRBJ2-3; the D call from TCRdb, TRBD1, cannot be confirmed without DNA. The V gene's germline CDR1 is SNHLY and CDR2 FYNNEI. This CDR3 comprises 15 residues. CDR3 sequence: CASRETGQGVHTQYF.

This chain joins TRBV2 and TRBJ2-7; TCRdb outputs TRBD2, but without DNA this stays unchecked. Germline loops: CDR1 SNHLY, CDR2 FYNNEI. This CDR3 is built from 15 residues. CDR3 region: CASTDQREWENEQYF. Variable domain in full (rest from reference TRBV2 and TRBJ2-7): EPEVTQTPSHQVTQMGQEVILRCVPISNHLYFYWYRQILGQKVEFLVSFYNNEISEKSEIFDDQFSVERPDGSNFTLKIRSTKLEDSAMYFCASTDQREWENEQYFGPGTRLTVT.

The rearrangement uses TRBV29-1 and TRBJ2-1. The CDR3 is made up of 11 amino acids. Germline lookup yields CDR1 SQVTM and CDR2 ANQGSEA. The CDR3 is CSVILDNEQFF.

The chain's CDR3 is CSVEDSFRQGAYEQYF. The chain combines TRBV29-1 with TRBJ2-7; TCRdb proposes TRBD1, but this gene call is untestable without DNA. The CDR3 contains 16 residues. Germline CDR1 SQVTM, CDR2 ANQGSEA.

This CDR3 is CASSLAGNSNQPQHF. The chain is built from TRBV5-5 and TRBJ1-5. The CDR3 runs to 15 residues. Germline V gene lookup returns CDR1 SGHKS and CDR2 YYEKEE (reference sequence).

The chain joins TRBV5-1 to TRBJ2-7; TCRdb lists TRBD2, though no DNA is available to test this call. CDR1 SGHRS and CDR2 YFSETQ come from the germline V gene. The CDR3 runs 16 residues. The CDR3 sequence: CASSLAPADFSYEQYF.

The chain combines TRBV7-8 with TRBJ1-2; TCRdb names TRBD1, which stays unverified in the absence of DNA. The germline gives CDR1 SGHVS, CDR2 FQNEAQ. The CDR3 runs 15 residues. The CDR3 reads CASSSVGVIDYGYTF.

The CDR3 spells CASSYTGIEQYF. The rearrangement joins TRBV4-2 to TRBJ2-7; TCRdb indicates TRBD1, and absent DNA this call remains unverified. In germline, CDR1 is LGHNA, CDR2 YNFKEQ. This CDR3 is built from 12 residues.

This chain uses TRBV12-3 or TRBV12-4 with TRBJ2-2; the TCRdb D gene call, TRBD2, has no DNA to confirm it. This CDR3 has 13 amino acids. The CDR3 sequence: CASSLEGPGELFF.

The CDR3 protein is CASSPIFSGGDNEQFF. The V and J genes are TRBV4-1 and TRBJ2-1; the TRBD2 assignment by TCRdb is unverifiable without DNA. Per germline, CDR1 MGHRA and CDR2 YSYEKL. The CDR3 sequence is 16 residues long.

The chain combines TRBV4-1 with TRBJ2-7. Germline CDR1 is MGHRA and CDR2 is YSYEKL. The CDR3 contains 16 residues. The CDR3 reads CASSQVAQGSPYEQYF.

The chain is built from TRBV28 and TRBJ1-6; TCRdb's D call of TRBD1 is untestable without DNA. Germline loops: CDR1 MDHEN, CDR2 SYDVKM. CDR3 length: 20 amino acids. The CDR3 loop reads CASSSDRGDYGGDYNSPLHF. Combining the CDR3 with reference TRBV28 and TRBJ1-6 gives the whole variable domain DVKVTQSSRYLVKRTGEKVFLECVQDMDHENMFWYRQDPGLGLRLIYFSYDVKMKEKGDIPEGYSVSREKKERFSLILESASTNQTSMYLCASSSDRGDYGGDYNSPLHFGNGTRLTVT.